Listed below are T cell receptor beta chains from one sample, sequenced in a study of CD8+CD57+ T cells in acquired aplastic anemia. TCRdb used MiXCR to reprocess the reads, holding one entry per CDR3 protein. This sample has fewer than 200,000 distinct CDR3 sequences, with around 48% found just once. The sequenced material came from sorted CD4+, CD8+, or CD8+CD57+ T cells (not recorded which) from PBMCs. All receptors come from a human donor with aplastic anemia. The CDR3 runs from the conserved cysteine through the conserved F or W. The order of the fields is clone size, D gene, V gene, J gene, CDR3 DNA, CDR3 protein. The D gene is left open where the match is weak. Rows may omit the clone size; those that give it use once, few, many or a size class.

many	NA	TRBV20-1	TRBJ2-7	TGCAGTGCTGCCCGCCGGCCACACTCATCCGAGCAGTACTTC	CSAARRPHSSEQYF
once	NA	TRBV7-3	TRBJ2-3	TGTGCCAGCAGATTGACCTTGGCCACAGATACGCAGTATTTT	CASRLTLATDTQYF
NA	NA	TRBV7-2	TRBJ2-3	TGTGCCAGCAGCGGGGACAATGGGGATACGCAGTATTTT	CASSGDNGDTQYF
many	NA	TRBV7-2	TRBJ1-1	TGTGCCAGCACCATTGAAGGACGAGTGAACACTGAAGCTTTCTTT	CASTIEGRVNTEAFF
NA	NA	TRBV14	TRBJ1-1	TGTGCCAGCAGCCTCGATGCGGGGCCAGCTTTCTTT	CASSLDAGPAFF
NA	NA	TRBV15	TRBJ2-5	TGTGCCACCAGCACAGGACTGCAAGAGACCCAGTACTTC	CATSTGLQETQYF
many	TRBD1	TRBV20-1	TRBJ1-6	TGCAGTGCTACTCAGGGGGTAGAGAATTCACCCCTCCACTTT	CSATQGVENSPLHF
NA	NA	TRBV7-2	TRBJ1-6	TGTGCCAGCAGCCCGGGGGTAGCGAATTCACCCCTCCACTTT	CASSPGVANSPLHF
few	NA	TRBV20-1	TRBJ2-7	TGCAGTGCTGCCGCGGACAACTCCTACGAGCAGTACTTC	CSAAADNSYEQYF
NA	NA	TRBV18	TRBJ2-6	TGTGCCAGCTCACCCCTCCCCTCATCTGCTGGGGCCAACGTCCTGACTTTC	CASSPLPSSAGANVLTF
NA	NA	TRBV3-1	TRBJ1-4	TGTGCCAGCAGCCAAGCTGGGGGGGTGTTTTTT	CASSQAGGVFF
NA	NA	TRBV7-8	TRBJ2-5	TGTGCCAGCAGCTTAAGACAGAATAGGCAAGAGACCCAGTACTTC	CASSLRQNRQETQYF
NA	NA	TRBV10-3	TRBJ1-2	TGTGCCATCAGGAGGGGCGCTAAACCAGTCTATGGCTACACCTTC	CAIRRGAKPVYGYTF
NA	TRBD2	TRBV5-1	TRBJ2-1	TGCGCCAGCAGCGCGGGAGGGCCTAAGGATGAGCAGTTCTTC	CASSAGGPKDEQFF
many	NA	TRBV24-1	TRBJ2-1	TGTGCCACCAGTGATTTGAGAGGGGGTCCCCCCGAGTTCTTC	CATSDLRGGPPEFF
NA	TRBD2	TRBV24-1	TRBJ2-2	TGTGCCACCAGTGATCCGGTTAGCGGGGCGGACGGGGAGCTGTTTTTT	CATSDPVSGADGELFF
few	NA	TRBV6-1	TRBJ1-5	TGTGCCAGCACCCAGGGCGCTTTCTTAAATCAGCCCCAGCATTTT	CASTQGAFLNQPQHF
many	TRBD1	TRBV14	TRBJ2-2	TGTGCCAGCAGCCAATTTCACGAGGACAGGGCATTGCGTACCGGGGAGCTGTTTTTT	CASSQFHEDRALRTGELFF
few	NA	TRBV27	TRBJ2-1	TGTGCCAGCCACCTGACGGGGAGGCACGGGCTGGGTGAGCAGTTCTTC	CASHLTGRHGLGEQFF
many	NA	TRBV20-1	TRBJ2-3	TGCAGTGCTAGAGATCTAGGGGTGGGAACAGATACGCAGTATTTT	CSARDLGVGTDTQYF
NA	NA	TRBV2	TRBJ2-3	TGTGCCAGCAGTGACCCCCCGAGGGCAGATACGCAGTATTTT	CASSDPPRADTQYF
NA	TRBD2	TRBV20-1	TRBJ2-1	TGCAGTGCTAGAGACCTAGCGGCCTACAATGAGCAGTTCTTC	CSARDLAAYNEQFF
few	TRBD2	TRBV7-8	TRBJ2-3	TGTGCCAGCAGCTTAGCAACTAGCGGGACCACAGATACGCAGTATTTT	CASSLATSGTTDTQYF
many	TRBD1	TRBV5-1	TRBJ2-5	TGCGCCAGCAGCTTGGGGGACAGGGGGTTCCAAGAGACCCAGTACTTC	CASSLGDRGFQETQYF
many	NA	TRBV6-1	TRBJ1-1	TGTGCCAGCAGACGGACGGTGAACACTGAAGCTTTCTTT	CASRRTVNTEAFF
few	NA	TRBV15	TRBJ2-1	TGTGCCACCAGCAAAGGAGGGGGTGGGAATGAGCAGTTCTTC	CATSKGGGGNEQFF
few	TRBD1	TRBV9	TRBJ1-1	TGTGCCAGCAGCGCCACGACAGGGACGAAAGCTTTCTTT	CASSATTGTKAFF
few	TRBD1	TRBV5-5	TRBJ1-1	TGTGCCAGCAGCTTTGGGGTAGGGGGCCGGTGGGCTGAAGCTTTCTTT	CASSFGVGGRWAEAFF
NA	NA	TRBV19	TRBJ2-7	TGTGCCAGTAGTTTGACATGGGGCTACGAGCAGTACTTC	CASSLTWGYEQYF
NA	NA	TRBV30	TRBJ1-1	TGTGCCTGGGCCGGATTCTCTGAAGCTTTCTTT	CAWAGFSEAFF
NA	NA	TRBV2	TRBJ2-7	TGTGCCAGCAGCGAGCTCCCGGGGCGAATCTACGAGCAGTACTTC	CASSELPGRIYEQYF
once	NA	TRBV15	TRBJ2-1	TGTGCCACCAGCTCCGAGATGGGAGGCAATGAGCAGTTCTTC	CATSSEMGGNEQFF
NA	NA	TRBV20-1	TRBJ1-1	TGCAGTGCTAGGGGAAGCGTGGGGGGCGACACTGAAGCTTTCTTT	CSARGSVGGDTEAFF
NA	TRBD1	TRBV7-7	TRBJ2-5	TGTGCCAGCAGACCCGCAGGGGGCGCTTCGGAGACCCAGTACTTC	CASRPAGGASETQYF
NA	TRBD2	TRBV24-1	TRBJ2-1	TGTGCCACCAGCCTAGCGGGAGGGCCGGGTGAGCAGTTCTTC	CATSLAGGPGEQFF
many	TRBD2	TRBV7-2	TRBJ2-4	TGTGCCAGCAGCTTCGGGACTAGCGGAAACATTCAGTACTTC	CASSFGTSGNIQYF
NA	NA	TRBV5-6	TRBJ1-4	TGTGCCAGCAGCTTTATGGGAGAAAAACTGTTTTTT	CASSFMGEKLFF
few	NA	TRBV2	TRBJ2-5	TGTGCCAGCAGTGAAGGACTCAGGGCCCAAGAGACCCAGTACTTC	CASSEGLRAQETQYF
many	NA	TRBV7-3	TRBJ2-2	TGTGCCAGCAGCCTGGGCAGGGCGAGAAGTACCGGGGAGCTGTTTTTT	CASSLGRARSTGELFF
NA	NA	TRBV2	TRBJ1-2	TGTGCCAGCTCCGGCAGGCAGGGCGGCTACACCTTC	CASSGRQGGYTF
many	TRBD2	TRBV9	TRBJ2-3	TGTGCCAGCAGCGTAGGAGCTAGCGGGCTCGATACGCAGTATTTT	CASSVGASGLDTQYF
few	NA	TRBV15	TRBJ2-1	TGTGCCACCAGCAAGGGACGGAACAATGAGCAGTTCTTC	CATSKGRNNEQFF
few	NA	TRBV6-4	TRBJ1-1	TGTGCCAGCAGTGACGAAGGGGAGAGCACTGAAGCTTTCTTT	CASSDEGESTEAFF
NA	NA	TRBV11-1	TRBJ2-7	TGTGCCAGCAGCTTGCGATACGGGACACAAACCTACGAGCAGTACTTC	CASSLRYGTQTYEQYF
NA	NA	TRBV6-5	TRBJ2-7	TGTGCCAGCAGTTACGTGCAGGGTCCGACCTACGAGCAGTACTTC	CASSYVQGPTYEQYF
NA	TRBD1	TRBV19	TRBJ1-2	TGTGCCAGTAGAACCGGGACAGGGATATACTATGGCTACACCTTC	CASRTGTGIYYGYTF
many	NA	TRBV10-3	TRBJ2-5	TGTGCCATCGGAGCAGGAGGGGAGACCCAGTACTTC	CAIGAGGETQYF
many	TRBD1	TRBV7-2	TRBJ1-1	TGTGCCAGCAGCTCCAGACAGGGAGCTTTCTTT	CASSSRQGAFF
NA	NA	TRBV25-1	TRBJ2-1	TGTGCCACAGAGCGGAACTCCTACAATGAGCAGTTCTTC	CATERNSYNEQFF
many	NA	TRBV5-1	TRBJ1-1	TGCGCCAGCAGCTTTGCATTCGGTGAAACTGAAGCTTTCTTT	CASSFAFGETEAFF
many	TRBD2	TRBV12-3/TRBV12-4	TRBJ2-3	TGTGCCAGCAGTTCGACCGGGACTAGCAGTGATACGCAGTATTTT	CASSSTGTSSDTQYF